This section outlines one T cell receptor (beta chain) sequence together with its context. The target antigen is unknown. TCRdb's table, derived via immunoSEQ multiplex PCR, lists solely in-frame clones and lacks some. The sample comprises about 680,000 clones, around 89% of which are singletons, and around 1.5% rests with the top ten. Stated treatment: 19 received Ad26.COV2.S at low or high dose, single or two shots; about 5 received placebo; per-sample allocation not given. Samples analyzed were those drawn on day 63 after the first vaccine or placebo injection. This entry belongs to a study of Ad26.COV2.S vaccination and SARS-CoV-2 variants. Overall study context: Of the COV1001 trial arms, the Ad26.COV2.S arm included the donor. Each vaccinee took Ad26.COV2.S intramuscularly, once or twice 56 days apart.

Study-level findings and limits: Researchers cautioned that TCR breadth and depth analyses may have underestimated total T cell responses.

The sample in question was peripheral blood, obtained in a trial of Ad26.COV2.S vaccine versus placebo. This sequence originates from a person aged 18-65 years who received the Ad26.COV2.S COVID-19 vaccine or a placebo.

Here the CDR3 reads CASSPASGAYNEQFF. CDR3 sequence (DNA): TGTGCCAGCAGCCCCGCCTCGGGGGCCTACAATGAGCAGTTCTTC. The chain is built from TRBV7-2 and TRBJ2-1; D perhaps matches TRBD2 (6 bases). Trimming removed 5 bases at V and 2 bases at J, with 13 bases between. Germline assignment: CDR1 SGHTA and CDR2 FQGNSA. The CDR3 contains 15 residues. The entire variable domain, with the rest obtained from reference TRBV7-2 and TRBJ2-1, is as follows: GAGVSQSPSNKVTEKGKDVELRCDPISGHTALYWYRQSLGQGLEFLIYFQGNSAPDKSGLPSDRFSAERTGGSVSTLTIQRTQQEDSAVYLCASSPASGAYNEQFFGPGTRLTVL.